Below are 6 T cell receptor beta chains sequenced from a single sample in a study of CXCR3-negative and CXCR3-positive naive CD8 T cells. These receptors are not linked to any known antigen. The TRB cDNA libraries were prepared by 5' RACE with UMI labels. With the 5' RACE reads reprocessed, TCRdb shows one record per CDR3 protein and no DNA. Recorded for this sample: roughly 110,000 distinct CDR3 sequences. Study outcomes and limitations: Hydrophobicity was higher for TRB CDR3s found in CXCR3-positive naive cells than in CXCR3-negative naive cells.

Material: naive CXCR3+ CD8+ T cells from blood. Subset defined: CD45RO-CCR7+CD27+CD95- naive CD8+ T cells expressing CXCR3 (TNR3+). The source of these receptors is a human donor in good health. Some clones in this sample may be carry-over from other donors' samples.

CDR3 sequence reads: CASSQRHGLSYEQYF. The rearrangement links TRBV7-3 to TRBJ2-7; TCRdb reports TRBD2, a call that lacks DNA to check it against. CDR1 is SGHTA, CDR2 FQGTGA, per germline. The CDR3 is made up of 15 amino acids.

The chain employs TRBV20-1 and TRBJ2-3; checking the TCRdb D call of TRBD1 is not possible without DNA. This CDR3 spans 13 amino acids. Germline V CDR1 and CDR2: DFQATT, SNEGSKA (reference sequence). This CDR3 reads CSVSDRALTTQYF.

The chain joins TRBV29-1 to TRBJ1-1; absent DNA, TCRdb's TRBD1 call cannot be checked. CDR1 is SQVTM, CDR2 ANQGSEA, per germline. The CDR3 covers 14 residues. CDR3 residues: CSVVQGRGGTEAFF.

The chain carries TRBV7-3 and TRBJ2-1; the D gene TCRdb calls, TRBD2, cannot be checked with no DNA. CDR1 is SGHTA, CDR2 FQGTGA, per germline. This CDR3 contains 13 residues. CDR3 sequence reads: CASSLSSGNEQFF. The full variable domain, with the rest looked up from reference TRBV7-3 and TRBJ2-1, is GAGVSQTPSNKVTEKGKYVELRCDPISGHTALYWYRQSLGQGPEFLIYFQGTGAADDSGLPNDRFFAVRPEGSVSTLKIQRTERGDSAVYLCASSLSSGNEQFFGPGTRLTVL.

This rearrangement joins TRBV5-6 to TRBJ2-3; TCRdb lists TRBD1, though no DNA is available to test this call. Germline V gene data show CDR1 as SGHDT and CDR2 as YYEEEE. The CDR3 is 14 amino acids. This CDR3 reads CASSLDGTGEPEYF.

This sequence joins TRBV28 and TRBJ1-5; TCRdb's D call of TRBD1 is untestable without DNA. CDR3 length equals 15 residues. Germline V gene lookup returns CDR1 MDHEN and CDR2 SYDVKM. The CDR3: CASSGGARGNQPQHF.